This T cell receptor (beta chain) was sequenced for a study of T-cell reconstitution after alpha-beta-depleted transplantation in children. Unique molecular identifiers were used to barcode this TCRbeta library. TCRdb recomputed calls from the PCR reads with MiXCR, one row per CDR3 protein. The table lists about 340,000 distinct CDR3 sequences, about an eighth of them singletons. The V and J ends lost 1 base and 5 bases, in that order; junction bases with no gene match: 5. This CDR3 has 15 residues. Germline V gives CDR1 SGHTA, CDR2 FQGTGA. This clonotype has a handful of counts. This chain uses TRBV7-3 with TRBJ2-7; 10 bases fit TRBD2. The sequenced sample was PBMCs, obtained from the stem cell graft. This clonotype was sampled from a human donor who donated a stem cell graft to a child with Fanconi anemia. The CDR3 loop is CASSLRGLAIDEQYF. Written as DNA, the CDR3 is TGTGCCAGCAGCTTAAGGGGACTAGCGATCGACGAGCAGTACTTC.